What follows are 20 T cell receptor beta chains derived from one specimen sequenced in a study of T cell responses to AZD1222 COVID-19 vaccine. The protocol was immunoSEQ multiplex PCR, while the TCRdb copy is restricted to in-frame clones and leaves out a portion. Of under 150,000 clones listed, about 90% are singletons. The sequencing used peripheral blood, collected 28 days after the second AZD1222 dose. These receptor sequences come from an adult who received the AZD1222 COVID-19 vaccine.

This clone has just one count. This sequence joins TRBV3-1 (or the pseudogene TRBV3-2) and TRBJ2-1; 10 bases are a match to TRBD2. The length of the CDR3 is 13 residues. Germline CDR1 reads LGHDT; CDR2 reads YNNKEL (reference sequence). The junction had 7 bases not matched to a gene; V was cut back by 8 bases and J by 9 bases. CDR3: CASQTSGASEQFF. DNA for the CDR3: TGTGCCAGCCAAACTAGCGGGGCGAGTGAGCAGTTCTTC.

The J gene is TRBJ2-2, the V gene TRBV20-1; 9 bases line up with TRBD2. CDR1 is DFQATT and CDR2 is SNEGSKA in the germline V gene (reference sequence). The CDR3 consists of 16 residues. J lost 7 bases, V lost 6 bases, and 15 bases had no gene match. For the CDR3, the DNA is TGCAGTGCCAGTTTGGGAGCGGGAGGTCGGGGCGGGGAGCTGTTTTTT. This sequence encodes CSASLGAGGRGGELFF.

The chain uses TRBV5-1 and TRBJ1-2; perhaps TRBD1 as D (6 bases). The length of the CDR3 is 13 residues. Germline values: CDR1 SGHRS, CDR2 YFSETQ. Trimming shortened V by 4 bases and J by 3 bases, and 10 bases separated the two germline ends. The CDR3 loop is CASSPNRDYGYTF. The DNA for the CDR3 is TGCGCCAGCAGCCCAAACAGGGACTATGGCTACACCTTC.

The chain employs TRBV20-1 and TRBJ1-4, with D uncertain. The CDR3 is made up of 13 amino acids. Germline CDR1 reads DFQATT; CDR2 reads SNEGSKA (reference sequence). The V and J ends lost 3 bases and 4 bases respectively, with 9 bases between them. Here the CDR3 reads CSASSLDNEKLFF. The CDR3 nucleotides read TGCAGTGCTAGTTCACTCGATAATGAAAAACTGTTTTTT.

V usage is TRBV5-6 and J usage is TRBJ1-5; no clear D. The length of the CDR3 is 12 residues. V lost 3 bases, J lost 7 bases, and 8 bases lay in between. Germline lookup yields CDR1 SGHDT and CDR2 YYEEEE. The CDR3 bases are TGTGCCAGCAGCTCTTCCGGACAGCCCCAGCATTTT. Translated: CASSSSGQPQHF.

The chain couples TRBV24-1 to TRBJ1-1, with D uncertain. Germline assignment: CDR1 KGHDR and CDR2 SFDVKD. The length of the CDR3 is 13 residues. Trimming shortened V by 3 bases and J by 6 bases, and 10 bases separated the two germline ends. Here the CDR3 reads CATSDPRTPEAFF. The CDR3 DNA follows: TGTGCCACCAGTGATCCAAGAACCCCTGAAGCTTTCTTT.

In this sample, this clone turned up a few times. The chain's CDR3 is CASSNRDDRSNQPQHF. CDR3 sequence (DNA): TGTGCCAGCAGTAACCGGGACGACCGTAGCAATCAGCCCCAGCATTTT. The chain couples TRBV6-2 or TRBV6-3 to TRBJ1-5, with D possibly being TRBD1 (5 bases). CDR1 and CDR2 from the germline V gene are MNHEY and SVGEGT. CDR3 length equals 16 residues. Trimming stripped 5 bases from V and 0 bases from J, with 14 bases between.

This clone was detected once. The chain is built from TRBV7-8 and TRBJ1-2, with TRBD1 as a possible D gene (6 bases). Trimming took 5 bases from V and 3 from J, leaving 10 bases between them. Germline V CDR1 and CDR2: SGHVS, FQNEAQ. The CDR3 is 13 amino acids. CDR3 coding DNA: TGTGCCAGCAGCCGACGACAGGACTATGGCTACACCTTC. Amino acid sequence: CASSRRQDYGYTF.

A single count supports this clone. This chain connects TRBV19 to TRBJ1-4, with 9 bases identical to TRBD1. CDR1 and CDR2 (germline): LNHDA, SQIVND (reference sequence). This CDR3 spans 15 amino acids. Trimming at V came to 7 bases and at J to 5 bases, leaving 8 bases not matched to a gene. The CDR3 spells CASTWGGQGNEKLFF. DNA of the CDR3: TGTGCCAGTACCTGGGGGGGACAGGGAAATGAAAAACTGTTTTTT.

The chain employs TRBV2 and TRBJ2-4; 7 bases are a match to TRBD2. Germline V gene sequence: CDR1 SNHLY, CDR2 FYNNEI. With 8 bases clipped from V and 0 bases from J, the junction kept 4 bases outside the gene matches. The CDR3 covers 14 residues. The CDR3 is CASGEGLAKNIQYF. CDR3 nucleotide sequence: TGTGCCAGCGGGGAGGGACTAGCCAAAAACATTCAGTACTTC.

The V and J genes are TRBV28 and TRBJ2-4, with 7 bases that match TRBD2. The CDR3 contains 15 residues. Germline CDR1 reads MDHEN; CDR2 reads SYDVKM. V shed 1 base, J shed 3 bases, and the junction held 3 bases outside the gene matches. The CDR3 reads CASSLLASGKNIQYF. As DNA, the CDR3 is TGTGCCAGCAGTTTATTGGCTAGCGGCAAAAACATTCAGTACTTC.

The chain carries TRBV5-1 and TRBJ1-2; D uncertain. The CDR3 runs to 15 residues. Germline loops: CDR1 SGHRS, CDR2 YFSETQ. V was clipped by 4 bases and J by 0 bases, with 13 bases between them. The CDR3 loop is CASSTSGPTNYGYTF. The CDR3 bases are TGCGCCAGCAGCACTTCCGGACCCACTAACTATGGCTACACCTTC. The full variable domain, rest sourced from reference TRBV5-1 and TRBJ1-2, is KAGVTQTPRYLIKTRGQQVTLSCSPISGHRSVSWYQQTPGQGLQFLFEYFSETQRNKGNFPGRFSGRQFSNSRSEMNVSTLELGDSALYLCASSTSGPTNYGYTFGSGTRLTVV.

This clone was recorded only once. The chain couples TRBV5-1 to TRBJ2-1; D unclear. The CDR3 covers 12 residues. Germline CDR1 SGHRS, CDR2 YFSETQ. V lost 5 bases, J lost 4 bases, and 7 bases lay in between. CDR3 region: CASRSQYNEQFF. The CDR3 DNA is TGCGCCAGCAGATCCCAGTACAATGAGCAGTTCTTC. Together with reference TRBV5-1 and TRBJ2-1, the CDR3 gives the full variable domain: KAGVTQTPRYLIKTRGQQVTLSCSPISGHRSVSWYQQTPGQGLQFLFEYFSETQRNKGNFPGRFSGRQFSNSRSEMNVSTLELGDSALYLCASRSQYNEQFFGPGTRLTVL.

The J gene is TRBJ2-3, the V gene TRBV10-1; weak D call: TRBD2 (7 bases). The CDR3 is 15 amino acids. Germline values: CDR1 WNHNN, CDR2 SYGVQD (reference sequence). The V end was cut by 5 bases, the J end by 0 bases, with 12 bases between. CDR3 coding DNA: TGCGCCAGCAGTCGGGGGGCACGGAGCACAGATACGCAGTATTTT. It translates to CASSRGARSTDTQYF.

The rearrangement uses TRBV6-5 and TRBJ1-2; D remains ambiguous. V lost 2 bases to trimming and J lost 1 base, with 5 bases between them. The CDR3 sequence is 13 residues long. CDR1 is MNHEY, CDR2 SVGAGI, per germline. CDR3 in amino acids: CASSYGGNYGYTF. CDR3 in DNA: TGTGCCAGCAGTTACGGCGGTAACTATGGCTACACCTTC.

The chain links TRBV6-5 to TRBJ1-1, with TRBD1 as a possible D gene (6 bases). This CDR3 comprises 14 residues. V lost 6 bases, J lost 3 bases, and 14 bases lay in between. In germline, CDR1 is MNHEY, CDR2 SVGAGI. The CDR3 spells CASREGGLYTEAFF. The CDR3 DNA sequence: TGTGCCAGCAGAGAGGGGGGGCTCTACACTGAAGCTTTCTTT.

The chain is built from TRBV5-1 and TRBJ2-5, with 8 bases fitting TRBD2. With V trimmed by 4 bases and J by 2 bases, 4 bases remained unmatched. Germline lookup yields CDR1 SGHRS and CDR2 YFSETQ. The CDR3 extends over 14 amino acids. The CDR3 spells CASSASGGQETQYF. The CDR3 DNA sequence: TGCGCCAGCAGCGCAAGCGGGGGTCAAGAGACCCAGTACTTC.

The rearrangement joins TRBV28 to TRBJ1-3; the D is unclear. Per the germline V gene, CDR1 is MDHEN and CDR2 is SYDVKM. The CDR3 extends over 12 amino acids. V was cut by 3 bases and J by 2 bases, with 2 bases left in between. The DNA for the CDR3 is TGTGCCAGCAGTTTCACTGGAAACACCATATATTTT. Encoded protein: CASSFTGNTIYF.

As to this clone: At the DNA level, this CDR3 is encoded by other sequences in the same sample as well. This rearrangement joins TRBV5-1 to TRBJ2-1; 8 nucleotides line up with TRBD2. V was clipped by 3 bases and J by 7 bases; unmatched bases: 6. CDR1 is SGHRS, CDR2 YFSETQ, per germline. CDR3 length: 14 amino acids. The CDR3 spells CASSSGGAGNEQFF. As DNA, the CDR3 is TGCGCCAGCAGCTCCGGGGGGGCCGGGAATGAGCAGTTCTTC. The full variable domain, in which reference TRBV5-1 and TRBJ2-1 provide the parts outside the CDR3, is KAGVTQTPRYLIKTRGQQVTLSCSPISGHRSVSWYQQTPGQGLQFLFEYFSETQRNKGNFPGRFSGRQFSNSRSEMNVSTLELGDSALYLCASSSGGAGNEQFFGPGTRLTVL.

The chain combines TRBV29-1 with TRBJ2-7; D perhaps matches TRBD2 (5 bases). Looked up from germline, CDR1 is SQVTM and CDR2 is ANQGSEA. The CDR3 sequence is 13 residues long. Trimming shortened V by 1 base and J by 0 bases, and 7 bases separated the two germline ends. CDR3 in DNA: TGCAGCGTTGAAGTGGGGAGCTCCTACGAGCAGTACTTC. It yields the protein CSVEVGSSYEQYF.